The 9 T cell receptor beta chains below were found in one sample sequenced in a study of Ad26.COV2.S vaccination and SARS-CoV-2 variants. Clones were read by immunoSEQ multiplex PCR, and TCRdb kept only the in-frame ones, dropping some. The repertoire includes about 440,000 clones, around nine tenths of them detected once, and roughly 12% sits in the top ten. Treatment: some 20 received Ad26.COV2.S at low or high dose, single or two shots; 5 received placebo; per-sample allocation not given. The study sampled participants on day 63 after the first vaccine or placebo injection. The sample was peripheral blood, taken in a trial of Ad26.COV2.S vaccine versus placebo. The receptors stem from a person aged 18-60 years who received the Ad26.COV2.S COVID-19 vaccine or a placebo.

This rearrangement joins TRBV2 to TRBJ2-7, with TRBD2 as a possible D gene (5 bases). Trimming took 6 bases from V and 5 from J, leaving 14 bases between them. Germline assignment: CDR1 SNHLY and CDR2 FYNNEI. The CDR3 has 13 amino acids. The CDR3 sequence is CASRDGKWDEQYF. CDR3 sequence (DNA): TGTGCCAGCAGGGACGGGAAATGGGACGAGCAGTACTTC.

In its sample, this clone was seen a few times. This sequence joins TRBV19 and TRBJ1-2; tentatively, D is TRBD1 (5 bases). This CDR3 has 17 amino acids. The germline CDR1 and CDR2 sequences are LNHDA and SQIVND (reference sequence). V lost 7 bases and J lost 8, with 29 bases in between. The CDR3 sequence: CASTPGGRWGQGGGYTF. In DNA, the CDR3 is TGTGCCAGTACTCCAGGAGGCCGGTGGGGCCAGGGAGGCGGCTACACCTTC.

This clone has a single count. CDR3 DNA sequence: TGTGCCAGTACCGGGGGGACAGTGGCCAAAAACATTCAGTACTTC. Translation gives CASTGGTVAKNIQYF. The chain recombines TRBV6-5 with TRBJ2-4; possibly TRBD1 or TRBD2 for D (7 bases each). There are 15 residues in the CDR3. The V gene's germline CDR1 is MNHEY and CDR2 SVGAGI. Trimming shortened V by 9 bases and J by 1 base, and 16 bases separated the two germline ends.

This chain uses TRBV7-9 with TRBJ2-3; a weak D match, TRBD2 (5 bases). The V end was cut by 3 bases, the J end by 0 bases, with 10 bases between. This CDR3 has 15 amino acids. Germline values: CDR1 SEHNR, CDR2 FQNEAQ (reference sequence). The CDR3 protein is CASSFGAVSTDTQYF. In nucleotides, the CDR3 is TGTGCCAGCAGCTTCGGAGCGGTGAGCACAGATACGCAGTATTTT.

The V and J genes are TRBV4-2 and TRBJ1-2; 7 bases line up with TRBD1. The V gene's germline CDR1 is LGHNA and CDR2 YNFKEQ. CDR3 size: 14 residues. Germline trimming cut 1 base from V and 6 bases from J; bases unmatched to any gene: 5. The CDR3 nucleotides are TGTGCCAGCAGCCAAGTCGGGGACAGAAATGGCTACACCTTC. This encodes CASSQVGDRNGYTF.

The genes are TRBV29-1 and TRBJ2-1; D gene uncertain. The V end lost 7 bases, the J end lost 10 bases, and 8 bases lay between the germline ends. There are 9 residues in the CDR3. Germline values: CDR1 SQVTM, CDR2 ANQGSEA. This CDR3 is CSDPREQFF. In nucleotides, the CDR3 is TGCAGCGACCCCAGGGAGCAGTTCTTC.

V gene TRBV9 combines with J gene TRBJ2-1; TRBD1 might be the D (5 bases). From germline, CDR1 is SGDLS and CDR2 YYNGEE. V was trimmed by 4 bases and J by 9 bases, leaving 8 bases between them. The CDR3 has 11 residues. The CDR3 region is CASSQGGEQFF. The CDR3 DNA sequence: TGTGCCAGCAGCCAGGGCGGTGAGCAGTTCTTC.

The rearrangement links TRBV7-8 to TRBJ1-4; D unclear. This CDR3 spans 16 amino acids. The V and J ends lost 5 bases and 0 bases respectively, with 13 bases between them. Germline V gene lookup returns CDR1 SGHVS and CDR2 FQNEAQ. CDR3 residues: CASSPPAHATNEKLFF. The CDR3 DNA sequence: TGTGCCAGCAGCCCCCCAGCACATGCAACTAATGAAAAACTGTTTTTT. Full variable domain (rest looked up from reference TRBV7-8 and TRBJ1-4): GAGVSQSPRYKVAKRGQDVALRCDPISGHVSLFWYQQALGQGPEFLTYFQNEAQLDKSGLPSDRFFAERPEGSVSTLKIQRTQQEDSAVYLCASSPPAHATNEKLFFGSGTQLSVL.

The chain carries TRBV30 and TRBJ1-2, with D tentatively TRBD1 (5 bases). This CDR3 has 15 amino acids. CDR1 GTSNPN and CDR2 SVGIG come from the germline V gene (reference sequence). Trimming cost V 3 bases and J 4 bases, with 18 bases left between them. The chain's CDR3 is CAWRGRQLLSYGYTF. In nucleotides, the CDR3 is TGTGCCTGGAGGGGAAGACAGCTCCTTTCCTATGGCTACACCTTC.